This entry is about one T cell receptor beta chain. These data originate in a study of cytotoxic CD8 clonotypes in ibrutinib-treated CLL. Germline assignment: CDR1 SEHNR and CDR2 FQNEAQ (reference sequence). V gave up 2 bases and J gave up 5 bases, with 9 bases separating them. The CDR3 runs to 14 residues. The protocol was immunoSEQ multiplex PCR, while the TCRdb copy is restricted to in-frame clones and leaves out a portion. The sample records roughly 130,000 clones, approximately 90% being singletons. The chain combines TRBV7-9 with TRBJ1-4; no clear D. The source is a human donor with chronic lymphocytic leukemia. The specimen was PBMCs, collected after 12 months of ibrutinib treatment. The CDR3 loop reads CASSLLQQNEKLFF. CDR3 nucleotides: TGTGCCAGCAGCTTATTACAGCAGAATGAAAAACTGTTTTTT.